Below are 12 T cell receptor beta chains sequenced from a single sample in a study of T cell responses to AZD1222 COVID-19 vaccine. Libraries were prepared by immunoSEQ multiplex PCR; TCRdb keeps only in-frame clonotypes and omits some of them. The sample includes about 140,000 clones, 92% of them seen just once. The sequencing here drew on peripheral blood, taken on day 0 of AZD1222 vaccination. The receptors originated from an adult in good health.

This sequence joins TRBV5-1 and TRBJ1-2, with 8 bases matching TRBD1. The CDR3 is 14 amino acids. V lost 1 base and J lost 2; bases outside the gene matches: 1. Germline V gene data show CDR1 as SGHRS and CDR2 as YFSETQ. Written as DNA, the CDR3 is TGCGCCAGCAGCTTGTGGACAGGGAACTATGGCTACACCTTC. Residues: CASSLWTGNYGYTF.

This chain uses TRBV13 with TRBJ1-4; 8 nucleotides agree with TRBD1. V shed 3 bases, J shed 5 bases, and the junction held 8 bases outside the gene matches. The CDR3 totals 16 residues. Germline CDR1 PRHDT, CDR2 FYEKMQ (reference sequence). CDR3 sequence reads: CASSLAQGAGNEKLFF. In DNA form, the CDR3 reads TGTGCCAGCAGCTTGGCCCAGGGGGCCGGGAATGAAAAACTGTTTTTT.

The sample holds one count of this clone. The chain has TRBV30 and TRBJ2-1; TRBD2 agrees at 11 bases. The CDR3 is 14 residues long. After removal of 7 bases from V and 7 bases from J, the junction contained 9 bases not matched to a gene. CDR1 GTSNPN and CDR2 SVGIG come from the germline V gene (reference sequence). CDR3 coding DNA: TGTGCCTTCCCCACTAGCGGGAGTTTAAATGAGCAGTTCTTC. Amino acid sequence: CAFPTSGSLNEQFF.

The rearrangement joins TRBV18 to TRBJ2-4; 8 nucleotides line up with TRBD1. The germline CDR1 and CDR2 sequences are KGHSH and LQKENI. The CDR3 runs to 15 residues. The trim removed 3 bases at V and 0 bases at J, leaving 1 base unmatched. The CDR3 here is CASSPTGVAKNIQYF. CDR3 sequence (DNA): TGTGCCAGCTCACCGACAGGGGTAGCCAAAAACATTCAGTACTTC.

The chain uses TRBV5-4 and TRBJ2-1, with 7 bases matching TRBD2. The CDR3 consists of 17 residues. CDR1 is SGHNT and CDR2 is YYREEE in the germline V gene (reference sequence). J lost 4 bases, V lost 4 bases, and 14 bases had no gene match. CDR3 nucleotides: TGTGCCAGCAGCCCGTTTTCGACTCTAGCGGATTACAATGAGCAGTTCTTC. It is translated as CASSPFSTLADYNEQFF.

The genes are TRBV28 and TRBJ1-4, with 7 bases fitting TRBD1. The germline V gene has CDR1 MDHEN and CDR2 SYDVKM. V dropped 8 bases and J dropped 7; count of bases not matched to a gene: 10. This CDR3 spans 14 amino acids. The CDR3 reads CASLQRGLAEKLFF. For the CDR3, the DNA is TGTGCCAGCCTCCAAAGGGGGCTGGCTGAAAAACTGTTTTTT.

The rearrangement joins TRBV5-6 to TRBJ1-3; TRBD1 is a possible D gene (5 bases). CDR3 length: 15 residues. CDR1 is SGHDT and CDR2 is YYEEEE in the germline V gene. V was clipped by 0 bases and J by 3 bases, with 10 bases between them. CDR3 DNA: TGTGCCAGCAGCTTGGGTCGGAGGGGTGGAAACACCATATATTTT. This sequence encodes CASSLGRRGGNTIYF.

This chain uses TRBV5-1 with TRBJ2-3; D uncertain. V was shortened by 0 bases and J by 6 bases, with 11 bases between the two germline ends. The CDR3 covers 14 residues. Germline CDR1 SGHRS, CDR2 YFSETQ. CDR3 in amino acids: CASSLDTAPDTQYF. CDR3 bases: TGCGCCAGCAGCTTGGACACCGCCCCCGATACGCAGTATTTT.

The rearrangement links TRBV27 to TRBJ1-6, with D perhaps TRBD1 (6 bases). The V and J ends lost 7 bases and 2 bases respectively, with 9 bases between them. Looked up from germline, CDR1 is MNHEY and CDR2 is SMNVEV (reference sequence). CDR3 length equals 14 residues. CDR3 amino acids: CASKGGTYNSPLHF. The CDR3 DNA follows: TGTGCCAGCAAGGGGGGAACCTATAATTCACCCCTCCACTTT.

The V call is TRBV27, the J call TRBJ2-3; D is ambiguous. Germline loops: CDR1 MNHEY, CDR2 SMNVEV (reference sequence). Trimming took off 7 bases at V and 2 bases at J, with 10 bases between the two ends. CDR3 length equals 13 residues. In nucleotides, the CDR3 is TGTGCCAGCAACCGGGCCTACACAGATACGCAGTATTTT. It codes for CASNRAYTDTQYF.

This chain uses TRBV30 with TRBJ1-2; no clear D gene. With 2 bases removed from V and 5 bases from J, the gap between germline ends came to 15 bases. The length of the CDR3 is 14 residues. CDR1 is GTSNPN and CDR2 is SVGIG in the germline V gene (reference sequence). CDR3 in amino acids: CAWSSTYDTYGYTF. The CDR3 bases are TGTGCCTGGAGTTCCACTTATGATACTTATGGCTACACCTTC.

This chain uses TRBV3-1 (or the pseudogene TRBV3-2) with TRBJ1-2; the D is unclear. The CDR3 is made up of 15 amino acids. Trimming removed 4 bases from V and 4 bases from J, with 16 bases in between. Germline values: CDR1 LGHDT, CDR2 YNNKEL (reference sequence). CDR3 sequence reads: CASSRQGESSYGYTF. CDR3 in DNA: TGTGCCAGCAGCCGACAAGGAGAATCCTCCTATGGCTACACCTTC.